This entry concerns a single T cell receptor (beta chain). The antigen remains unidentified. This specimen comes from a study of cytomegalovirus exposure and HLA in healthy donors. Study findings and constraints: Reported results showed that the classifier diagnosed cytomegalovirus status with high specificity and sensitivity. It was about 150 TCR beta chains that were listed as cytomegalovirus-associated. In vitro confirmation showed a few CMV-associated chains to be CMV antigen specific.

Germline values: CDR1 MDHEN, CDR2 SYDVKM. V lost 3 bases, J lost 6 bases, and 11 bases lay in between. The CDR3 totals 13 residues. The method was immunoSEQ multiplex PCR; TCRdb's version includes in-frame clones alone and lacks a portion of them. The top ten hold roughly 15% of the sample, which has 150,000 to 200,000 clones, around 84% seen once. The sample was PBMCs. The receptor's source is a young man in good health and CMV-seropositive. The V gene is TRBV28, the J gene TRBJ1-2, with D possibly matching TRBD1 (5 bases). The CDR3 loop is CASSFPAGDGYTF. In DNA form, the CDR3 reads TGTGCCAGCAGTTTTCCGGCGGGGGATGGCTACACCTTC.